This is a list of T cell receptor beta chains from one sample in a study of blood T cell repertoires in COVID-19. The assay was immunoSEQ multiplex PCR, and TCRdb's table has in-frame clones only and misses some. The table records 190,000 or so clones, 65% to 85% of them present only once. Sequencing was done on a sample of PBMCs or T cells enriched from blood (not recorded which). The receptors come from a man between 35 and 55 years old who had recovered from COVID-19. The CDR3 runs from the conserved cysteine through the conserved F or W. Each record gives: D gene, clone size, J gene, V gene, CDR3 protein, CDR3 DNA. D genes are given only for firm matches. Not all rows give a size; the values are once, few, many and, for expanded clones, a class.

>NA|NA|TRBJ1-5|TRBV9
CASSVAADTSQHF
TGTGCCAGCAGCGTAGCTGCCGACACCTCCCAGCATTTT
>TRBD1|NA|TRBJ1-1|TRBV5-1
CASSSPTGGIMNTEAFF
TGCGCCAGCAGCTCACCGACAGGGGGCATCATGAACACTGAAGCTTTCTTT
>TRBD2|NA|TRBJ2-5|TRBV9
CASSVGVAGGPTGNQETQYF
TGTGCCAGCAGCGTAGGCGTAGCGGGGGGGCCAACGGGGAATCAAGAGACCCAGTACTTC
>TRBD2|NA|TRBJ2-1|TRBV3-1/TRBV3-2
CASSQDRRGINEQFF
TGTGCCAGCAGCCAAGATCGGCGGGGGATCAATGAGCAGTTCTTC
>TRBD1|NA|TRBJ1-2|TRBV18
CASSPRTGMGYGYTF
TGTGCCAGCTCACCCCGGACAGGGATGGGCTATGGCTACACCTTC
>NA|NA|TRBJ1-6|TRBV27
CASSLGRPFYNSPLHF
TGTGCCAGCAGTTTAGGCAGGCCATTCTATAATTCACCCCTCCACTTT
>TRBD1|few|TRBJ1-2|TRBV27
CASSPIQGARGYTF
TGTGCCAGCAGTCCTATTCAGGGGGCAAGGGGCTACACCTTC
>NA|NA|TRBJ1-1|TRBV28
CASSSPGGPSRTEAFF
TGTGCCAGCAGTTCGCCGGGGGGCCCCTCGAGGACTGAAGCTTTCTTT
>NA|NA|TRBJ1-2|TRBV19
CASSMTGYGYTF
TGTGCCAGTAGTATGACAGGTTATGGCTACACCTTC
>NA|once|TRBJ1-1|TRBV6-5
CASIRDGAGTEAFF
TGTGCCAGCATCCGAGATGGGGCTGGCACTGAAGCTTTCTTT
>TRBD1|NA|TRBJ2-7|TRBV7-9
CASSLGFTGEYEQYF
TGTGCCAGCAGCTTAGGATTTACAGGGGAATACGAGCAGTACTTC
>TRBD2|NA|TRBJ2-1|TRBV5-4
CASSSTSGYGDNEQFF
TGTGCCAGCAGCTCGACTAGCGGGTATGGGGACAATGAGCAGTTCTTC
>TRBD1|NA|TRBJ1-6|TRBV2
CASSEGRGDRNSPLHF
TGTGCCAGCAGTGAGGGAAGGGGGGACAGAAATTCACCCCTCCACTTT